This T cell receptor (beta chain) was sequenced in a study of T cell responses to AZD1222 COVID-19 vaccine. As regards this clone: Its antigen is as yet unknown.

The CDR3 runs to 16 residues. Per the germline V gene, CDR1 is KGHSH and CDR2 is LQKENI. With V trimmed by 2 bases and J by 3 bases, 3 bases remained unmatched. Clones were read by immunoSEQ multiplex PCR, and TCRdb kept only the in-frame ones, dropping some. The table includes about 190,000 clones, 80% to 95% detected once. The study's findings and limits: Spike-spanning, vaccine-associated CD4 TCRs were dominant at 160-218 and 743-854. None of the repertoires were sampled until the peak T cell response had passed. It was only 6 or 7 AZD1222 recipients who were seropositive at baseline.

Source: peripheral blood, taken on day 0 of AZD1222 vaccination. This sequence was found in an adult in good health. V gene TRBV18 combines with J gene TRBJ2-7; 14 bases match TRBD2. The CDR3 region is CASSPEGLAGDYEQYF. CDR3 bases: TGTGCCAGCTCACCAGAGGGACTAGCGGGGGACTACGAGCAGTACTTC.